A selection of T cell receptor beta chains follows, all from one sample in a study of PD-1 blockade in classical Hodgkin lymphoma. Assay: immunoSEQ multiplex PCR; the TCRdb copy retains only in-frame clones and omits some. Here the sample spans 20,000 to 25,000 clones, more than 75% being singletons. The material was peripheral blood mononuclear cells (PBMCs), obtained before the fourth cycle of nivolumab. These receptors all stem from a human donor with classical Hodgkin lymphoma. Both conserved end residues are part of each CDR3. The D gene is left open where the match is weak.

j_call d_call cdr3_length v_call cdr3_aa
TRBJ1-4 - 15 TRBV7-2 CASSLRGQPNEKLFF
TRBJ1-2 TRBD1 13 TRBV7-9 CASSAGQGGGYTF
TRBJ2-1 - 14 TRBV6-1 CASSEKGTSFKQFF
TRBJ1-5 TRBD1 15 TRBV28 CASSPGQSYAQPQHF
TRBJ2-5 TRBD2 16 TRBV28 CASSPRLAGVQETQYF
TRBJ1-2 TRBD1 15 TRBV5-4 CASTETGRGGYGYTF
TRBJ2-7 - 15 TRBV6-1 CASSIPPRGAYEQYF
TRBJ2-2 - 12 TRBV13 CASSLIAGELFF
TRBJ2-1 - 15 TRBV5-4 CASSPGGSSYNEQFF
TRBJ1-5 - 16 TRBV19 CASNSGSVYSNQPQHF
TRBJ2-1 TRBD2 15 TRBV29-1 CSVETLAGGNNEQFF
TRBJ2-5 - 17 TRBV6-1 CASSEGPYPRGQETQYF
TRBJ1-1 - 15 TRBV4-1 CASRPTGTQNTEAFF
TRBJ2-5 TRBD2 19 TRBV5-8 CASSYTGTSGSRGAETQYF
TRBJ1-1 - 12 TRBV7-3 CASSSGGGEAFF
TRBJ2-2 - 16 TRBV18 CASSPRQASGTGELFF
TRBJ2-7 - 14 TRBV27 CASSWDGDSYEQYF
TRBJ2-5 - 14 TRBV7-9 CASSSWKKQETQYF
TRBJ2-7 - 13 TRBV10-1 CASSERGNDEQYF
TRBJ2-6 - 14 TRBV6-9 CASTLWDGANVLTF
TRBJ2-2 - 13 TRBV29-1 CSVMGQNTGELFF
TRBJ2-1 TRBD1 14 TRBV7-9 CARGGDRGPVEQFF
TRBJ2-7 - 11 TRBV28 CASSTMREQYF
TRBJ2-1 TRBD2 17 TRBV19 CASSGLAGGQFNNEQFF
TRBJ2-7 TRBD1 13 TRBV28 CASRVQGAHEQYF
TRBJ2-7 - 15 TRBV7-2 CASSLQTGVSYEQYF
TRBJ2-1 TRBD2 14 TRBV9 CASSVELAGDEQFF
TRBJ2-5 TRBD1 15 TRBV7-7 CASSLNTGGGETQYF
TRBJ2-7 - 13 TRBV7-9 CASSLGPNYEQYF
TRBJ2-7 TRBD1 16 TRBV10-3 CAISEVGDRSSYEQYF
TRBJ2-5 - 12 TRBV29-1 CSVGAAQETQYF
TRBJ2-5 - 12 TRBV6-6 CASSQVVETQYF
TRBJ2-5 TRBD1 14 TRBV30 CAWSLLTGAETQYF
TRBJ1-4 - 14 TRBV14 CASSQVRGLEKLFF
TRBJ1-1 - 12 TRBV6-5 CASRQGNSEAFF
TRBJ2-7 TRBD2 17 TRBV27 CASSTRSPSGLNYEQYF
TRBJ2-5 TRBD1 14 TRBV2 CASSGDRGTETQYF
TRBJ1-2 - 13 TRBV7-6 CASSLARVGGYTF
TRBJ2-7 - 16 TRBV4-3 CASSQSPRAEGHEQYF
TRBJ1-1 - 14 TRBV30 CAWSVPDTNTEAFF
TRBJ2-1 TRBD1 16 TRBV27 CASSSLQGLRYNEQFF